This T cell receptor beta chain was obtained from a study of OX40 agonist ivuxolimab in advanced cancers. Profiled with immunoSEQ multiplex PCR; TCRdb holds only in-frame clones, not every one. This table has about 66,000 clones, over 80% appearing once. This CDR3 is built from 14 residues. V lost 6 bases to trimming and J lost 1 base, with 10 bases between them. Per germline, CDR1 KGHSH and CDR2 LQKENI. The chain uses TRBV18 and TRBJ1-3; D not certain. The sequence came from an adult with an advanced solid tumor such as melanoma, head and neck, liver or kidney cancer. The specimen was CD4+ or CD8+ T cells sorted from blood, collected in a trial of the OX40 agonist ivuxolimab. CDR3 sequence (DNA): TGTGCCAGCTCCCCCGCGGGTTCTGGAAACACCATATATTTT. This gives the protein CASSPAGSGNTIYF.